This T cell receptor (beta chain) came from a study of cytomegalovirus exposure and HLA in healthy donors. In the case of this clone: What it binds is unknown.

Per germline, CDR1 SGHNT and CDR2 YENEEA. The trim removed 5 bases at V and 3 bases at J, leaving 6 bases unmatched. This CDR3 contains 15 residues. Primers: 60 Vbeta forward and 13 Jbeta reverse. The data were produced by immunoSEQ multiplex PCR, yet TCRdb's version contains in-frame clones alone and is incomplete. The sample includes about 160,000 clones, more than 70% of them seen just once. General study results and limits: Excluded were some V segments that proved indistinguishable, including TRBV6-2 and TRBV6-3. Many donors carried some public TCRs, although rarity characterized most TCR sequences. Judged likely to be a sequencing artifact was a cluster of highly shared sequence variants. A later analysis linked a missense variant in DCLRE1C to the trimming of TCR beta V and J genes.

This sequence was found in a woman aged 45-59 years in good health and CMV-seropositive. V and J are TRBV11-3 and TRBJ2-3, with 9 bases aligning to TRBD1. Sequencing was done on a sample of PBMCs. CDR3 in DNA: TGTGCCAGCAGCCGGGGGACAGGGAGGACAGATACGCAGTATTTT. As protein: CASSRGTGRTDTQYF.